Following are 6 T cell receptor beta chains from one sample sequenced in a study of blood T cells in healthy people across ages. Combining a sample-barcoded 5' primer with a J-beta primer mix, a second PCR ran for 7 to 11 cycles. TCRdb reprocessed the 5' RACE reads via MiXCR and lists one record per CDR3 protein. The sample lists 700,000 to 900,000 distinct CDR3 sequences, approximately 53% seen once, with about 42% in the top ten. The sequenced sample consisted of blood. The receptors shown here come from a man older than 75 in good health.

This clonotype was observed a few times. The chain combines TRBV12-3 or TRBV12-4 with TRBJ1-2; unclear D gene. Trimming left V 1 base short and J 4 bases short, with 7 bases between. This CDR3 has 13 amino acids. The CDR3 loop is CASSLGGTYGYTF. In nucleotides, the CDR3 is TGTGCCAGCAGTTTAGGCGGCACCTATGGCTACACCTTC.

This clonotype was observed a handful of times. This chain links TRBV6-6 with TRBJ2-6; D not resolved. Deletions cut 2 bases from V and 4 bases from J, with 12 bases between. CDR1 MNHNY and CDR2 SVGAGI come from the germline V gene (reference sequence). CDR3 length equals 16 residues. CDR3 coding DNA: TGTGCCAGCAGTTACGGCGGAAAGAGAGGGGCCAACGTCCTGACTTTC. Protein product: CASSYGGKRGANVLTF.

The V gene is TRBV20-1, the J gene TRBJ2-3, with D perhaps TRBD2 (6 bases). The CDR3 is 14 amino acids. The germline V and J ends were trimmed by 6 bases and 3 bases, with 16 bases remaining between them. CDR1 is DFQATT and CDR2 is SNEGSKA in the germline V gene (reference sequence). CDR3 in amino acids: CSAAGRESTDTQYF. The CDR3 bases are TGCAGTGCGGCCGGTCGGGAGTCGACAGATACGCAGTATTTT.

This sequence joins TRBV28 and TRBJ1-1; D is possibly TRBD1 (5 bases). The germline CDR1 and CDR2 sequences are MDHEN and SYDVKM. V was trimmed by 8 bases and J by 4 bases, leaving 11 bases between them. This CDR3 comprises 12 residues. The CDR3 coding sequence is TGTGCCAGCGGCCTGGGGGGCACTGAAGCTTTCTTT. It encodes CASGLGGTEAFF.

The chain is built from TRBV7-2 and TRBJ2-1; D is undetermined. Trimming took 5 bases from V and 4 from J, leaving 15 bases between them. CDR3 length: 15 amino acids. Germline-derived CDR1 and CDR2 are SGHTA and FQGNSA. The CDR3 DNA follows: TGTGCCAGCAGCCCTCCGGCCAGGCCATACAATGAGCAGTTCTTC. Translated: CASSPPARPYNEQFF.

The CDR3 region has the DNA TGCAGTGCCCGACTAGCGGGTCACAATGAGCAGTTCTTC. Protein: CSARLAGHNEQFF. The gene calls are TRBV20-1 and TRBJ2-1; 10 bases map to TRBD2. CDR1 and CDR2 from the germline V gene are DFQATT and SNEGSKA (reference sequence). The CDR3 is 13 amino acids. J was trimmed by 5 bases and V by 6 bases; bases with no gene match: 4.